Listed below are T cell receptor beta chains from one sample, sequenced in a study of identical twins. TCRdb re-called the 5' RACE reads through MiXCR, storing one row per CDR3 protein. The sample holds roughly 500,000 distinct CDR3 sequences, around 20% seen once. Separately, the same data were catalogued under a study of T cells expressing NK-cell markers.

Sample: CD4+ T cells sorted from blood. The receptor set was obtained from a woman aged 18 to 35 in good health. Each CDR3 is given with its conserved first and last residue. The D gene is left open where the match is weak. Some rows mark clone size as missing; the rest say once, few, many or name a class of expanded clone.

CDR3nt: TGTGCCAGTAGTATCGGCGATACGCAGTATTTT; CDR3aa: CASSIGDTQYF; v_gene: TRBV19; abundance: .; j_gene: TRBJ2-3; d_gene: .
CDR3nt: TGCAGTGCTAGAGTACGGCTAGCGACCTCCTACAATGAGCAGTTCTTC; CDR3aa: CSARVRLATSYNEQFF; v_gene: TRBV20-1; abundance: few; j_gene: TRBJ2-1; d_gene: .
CDR3nt: TGTGCCAGCAGCCGGAACAGGGAGTTGAATGAGCAGTTCTTC; CDR3aa: CASSRNRELNEQFF; v_gene: TRBV9; abundance: many; j_gene: TRBJ2-1; d_gene: .
CDR3nt: TGTGCCACCGGGGCGGCAGGTTCGGGCACCGGGGAGCTGTTTTTT; CDR3aa: CATGAAGSGTGELFF; v_gene: TRBV24-1; abundance: .; j_gene: TRBJ2-2; d_gene: .
CDR3nt: TGTGCCAGCAGCTTGGAGGGGGGCGCCGTTTACTATGGCTACACCTTC; CDR3aa: CASSLEGGAVYYGYTF; v_gene: TRBV5-5; abundance: few; j_gene: TRBJ1-2; d_gene: .
CDR3nt: TGCAGTGCCTTGACTGGGCTCGGAGCGTACAATGAGCAGTTCTTC; CDR3aa: CSALTGLGAYNEQFF; v_gene: TRBV20-1; abundance: .; j_gene: TRBJ2-1; d_gene: .
CDR3nt: TGCGCCAGCAGCTTGGTTGGACACCCGGGAGCCAATGAGCAGTTCTTC; CDR3aa: CASSLVGHPGANEQFF; v_gene: TRBV5-1; abundance: once; j_gene: TRBJ2-1; d_gene: .
CDR3nt: TGTGACAGCAGCGCCCAGGGTGACGAGCAGTACTTC; CDR3aa: CDSSAQGDEQYF; v_gene: TRBV4-2; abundance: .; j_gene: TRBJ2-7; d_gene: .
CDR3nt: TGTGCCAGCAGGAGCAGGGATGAAAAACTGTTTTTT; CDR3aa: CASRSRDEKLFF; v_gene: TRBV12-3/TRBV12-4; abundance: few; j_gene: TRBJ1-4; d_gene: .
CDR3nt: TGTGCCAGCAGCTTGGTGGGAGGGCGTGCCTACAATGAGCAGTTCTTC; CDR3aa: CASSLVGGRAYNEQFF; v_gene: TRBV5-6; abundance: .; j_gene: TRBJ2-1; d_gene: TRBD2
CDR3nt: TGTGCCAGCAGTTTGTTTGGGAACACTGAAGCTTTCTTT; CDR3aa: CASSLFGNTEAFF; v_gene: TRBV12-3/TRBV12-4; abundance: many; j_gene: TRBJ1-1; d_gene: .
CDR3nt: TGTGCCAGCAGCTCCGGACAGTACACAGATACGCAGTATTTT; CDR3aa: CASSSGQYTDTQYF; v_gene: TRBV5-8; abundance: .; j_gene: TRBJ2-3; d_gene: .
CDR3nt: TGTGCCACCAGCAGAGCTGGCCAAGCTAACTATGGCTACACCTTC; CDR3aa: CATSRAGQANYGYTF; v_gene: TRBV15; abundance: few; j_gene: TRBJ1-2; d_gene: .
CDR3nt: TGTGCCACCAGTGACCGCAACAGGGGGGAGCAGTTCTTC; CDR3aa: CATSDRNRGEQFF; v_gene: TRBV24-1; abundance: .; j_gene: TRBJ2-1; d_gene: TRBD1
CDR3nt: TGTGCCAGCAGCTTACAAACCCCTCGTGAAAAACTGTTTTTT; CDR3aa: CASSLQTPREKLFF; v_gene: TRBV7-8; abundance: .; j_gene: TRBJ1-4; d_gene: .
CDR3nt: TGCGCCAGCAGCCAAGGGGCCAGCACAACTAATGAAAAACTGTTTTTT; CDR3aa: CASSQGASTTNEKLFF; v_gene: TRBV4-3; abundance: .; j_gene: TRBJ1-4; d_gene: .
CDR3nt: TGTGCCAGCAGGGACAGGGGCGAGCAGTACTTC; CDR3aa: CASRDRGEQYF; v_gene: TRBV12-3/TRBV12-4; abundance: many; j_gene: TRBJ2-7; d_gene: TRBD1
CDR3nt: TGTGCCAGCAGTGCATGGGGAGGCGATTCACCCCTCCACTTT; CDR3aa: CASSAWGGDSPLHF; v_gene: TRBV6-1; abundance: .; j_gene: TRBJ1-6; d_gene: .
CDR3nt: TGTGCCTGGAGTGAGGCTTTGAGGGGGGAGCTGTTTTTT; CDR3aa: CAWSEALRGELFF; v_gene: TRBV30; abundance: .; j_gene: TRBJ2-2; d_gene: .
CDR3nt: TGTGCCAGCAGCTTATTGTATCAGGGACAGGGGAACTATGGCTACACCTTC; CDR3aa: CASSLLYQGQGNYGYTF; v_gene: TRBV7-9; abundance: few; j_gene: TRBJ1-2; d_gene: TRBD1
CDR3nt: TGCGCCAGCAGCTTCGCATTAGAGATTTCAGAAGCTTTCTTT; CDR3aa: CASSFALEISEAFF; v_gene: TRBV5-1; abundance: .; j_gene: TRBJ1-1; d_gene: .
CDR3nt: TGTGCCAGCAGCGACTGGGGGGGAGCGAATGGCTACACCTTC; CDR3aa: CASSDWGGANGYTF; v_gene: TRBV9; abundance: many; j_gene: TRBJ1-2; d_gene: .
CDR3nt: TGCGCCAGCAGCCACCTAATCCGGACAGAAACGGATACGCAGTATTTT; CDR3aa: CASSHLIRTETDTQYF; v_gene: TRBV4-3; abundance: few; j_gene: TRBJ2-3; d_gene: .
CDR3nt: TGTGCCAGCAGCCCCGACAGGTGGGCGGAAAAACTGTTTTTT; CDR3aa: CASSPDRWAEKLFF; v_gene: TRBV5-6; abundance: few; j_gene: TRBJ1-4; d_gene: .
CDR3nt: TGCGCCAGCAGCGCGGGACAGCCTCAAGCCGGGGAGCTGTTTTTT; CDR3aa: CASSAGQPQAGELFF; v_gene: TRBV5-1; abundance: .; j_gene: TRBJ2-2; d_gene: .
CDR3nt: TGCGCCAGCAGCGTCGTTCAGGGGGGGTCTGAAGCTTTCTTT; CDR3aa: CASSVVQGGSEAFF; v_gene: TRBV5-1; abundance: many; j_gene: TRBJ1-1; d_gene: TRBD1
CDR3nt: TGTGCCAGCACCCGGACAGGGGAGCACGAGCAGTACTTC; CDR3aa: CASTRTGEHEQYF; v_gene: TRBV12-3/TRBV12-4; abundance: .; j_gene: TRBJ2-7; d_gene: TRBD1
CDR3nt: TGTGCCAGCACCCCCCCCAACTCCTACGAGCAGTACTTC; CDR3aa: CASTPPNSYEQYF; v_gene: TRBV25-1; abundance: .; j_gene: TRBJ2-7; d_gene: .
CDR3nt: TGCAGTGCTAGATCCACAGGGGGCGGAACTGAAGCTTTCTTT; CDR3aa: CSARSTGGGTEAFF; v_gene: TRBV20-1; abundance: few; j_gene: TRBJ1-1; d_gene: TRBD1
CDR3nt: TGTGCTAGTGGTTTGTCCTCAGGGGGCGGTGAGCAGTTCTTC; CDR3aa: CASGLSSGGGEQFF; v_gene: TRBV12-5; abundance: few; j_gene: TRBJ2-1; d_gene: TRBD1
CDR3nt: TGTGCCAGCAGCGTAGGACAGGGTCTAAGCGAGCAGTACTTC; CDR3aa: CASSVGQGLSEQYF; v_gene: TRBV9; abundance: .; j_gene: TRBJ2-7; d_gene: TRBD1
CDR3nt: TGCAATGCTCAAGGGCCAGGGCTCAATGAGCAGTTCTTC; CDR3aa: CNAQGPGLNEQFF; v_gene: TRBV20-1; abundance: .; j_gene: TRBJ2-1; d_gene: .
CDR3nt: TGCAGTGCTACGAGTGCGGACACTGAAGCTTTCTTT; CDR3aa: CSATSADTEAFF; v_gene: TRBV20-1; abundance: few; j_gene: TRBJ1-1; d_gene: .
CDR3nt: TGTGCCAGCGGGACGGATGGCTACACCTTC; CDR3aa: CASGTDGYTF; v_gene: TRBV10-3; abundance: few; j_gene: TRBJ1-2; d_gene: .
CDR3nt: TGTGCCAGCAGTTCCTCATGGGAGCAGTACTTC; CDR3aa: CASSSSWEQYF; v_gene: TRBV28; abundance: .; j_gene: TRBJ2-7; d_gene: .
CDR3nt: TGCGCCAGCAGCTTGGTTATGCACAATGAGCAGTTCTTC; CDR3aa: CASSLVMHNEQFF; v_gene: TRBV5-1; abundance: many; j_gene: TRBJ2-1; d_gene: .
CDR3nt: TGTGCCAGCAGTTTAACTAGCGAAATTGGTGGAGGTGTTTTT; CDR3aa: CASSLTSEIGGGVF; v_gene: TRBV12-3/TRBV12-4; abundance: .; j_gene: TRBJ2-2; d_gene: TRBD2
CDR3nt: TGTGCCAGCAGCCCAACACCGGGACACTCTACCTCCTTGCGGTACTTC; CDR3aa: CASSPTPGHSTSLRYF; v_gene: TRBV7-2; abundance: .; j_gene: TRBJ2-5; d_gene: .
CDR3nt: TGTGCCAGCAGTTGGGGAGGCCGGGGACCAATTAACTATGGCTACACCTTC; CDR3aa: CASSWGGRGPINYGYTF; v_gene: TRBV12-3/TRBV12-4; abundance: .; j_gene: TRBJ1-2; d_gene: .
CDR3nt: TGCAGTGCTCCCAATCTCCGACAGGGTAAAAACATTCAGTACTTC; CDR3aa: CSAPNLRQGKNIQYF; v_gene: TRBV20-1; abundance: .; j_gene: TRBJ2-4; d_gene: TRBD1
CDR3nt: TGTGCCAGCATGAAAAGGGGACCTAGGGCTGAAGCTTTCTTT; CDR3aa: CASMKRGPRAEAFF; v_gene: TRBV12-3/TRBV12-4; abundance: few; j_gene: TRBJ1-1; d_gene: .
CDR3nt: TGTGCCAGCAGCAAGCCCAGGACGATGAACACTGAAGCTTTCTTT; CDR3aa: CASSKPRTMNTEAFF; v_gene: TRBV7-7; abundance: few; j_gene: TRBJ1-1; d_gene: .
CDR3nt: TGCGCCAGCAGCCAGGAAAGGGGTTGGAAACTGTTTTTT; CDR3aa: CASSQERGWKLFF; v_gene: TRBV4-3; abundance: .; j_gene: TRBJ1-4; d_gene: .
CDR3nt: TGTGCCAGCAGCTTAACTCTAGCGGGAGGTCCCGGGGAGCTGTTTTTT; CDR3aa: CASSLTLAGGPGELFF; v_gene: TRBV7-2; abundance: few; j_gene: TRBJ2-2; d_gene: TRBD2
CDR3nt: TGTGCCAGCAACGGCGCTATGTCCTACGAGCAGTACTTC; CDR3aa: CASNGAMSYEQYF; v_gene: TRBV6-1; abundance: .; j_gene: TRBJ2-7; d_gene: .
CDR3nt: TGTGCCACCTCCACTAGCGGACGATGGGATGAGCAGTTCTTC; CDR3aa: CATSTSGRWDEQFF; v_gene: TRBV24-1; abundance: .; j_gene: TRBJ2-1; d_gene: TRBD2
CDR3nt: TGTGCCAGCAGTCGGGCGGGGGAAACAGATACGCAGTATTTT; CDR3aa: CASSRAGETDTQYF; v_gene: TRBV5-5; abundance: few; j_gene: TRBJ2-3; d_gene: TRBD2
CDR3nt: TGTGCCAGCAGCTTAGCGTTCGGCTTAACGGGGGGCTACACCTTC; CDR3aa: CASSLAFGLTGGYTF; v_gene: TRBV11-2; abundance: few; j_gene: TRBJ1-2; d_gene: .
CDR3nt: TGCAGTGCTAGGGTTAGCGGGGGGTTTTTCCGCACAGATACGCAGTATTTT; CDR3aa: CSARVSGGFFRTDTQYF; v_gene: TRBV20-1; abundance: few; j_gene: TRBJ2-3; d_gene: TRBD2
CDR3nt: TGCGCCAGCAGCTTGAGGTCCGAGCAGTACTTC; CDR3aa: CASSLRSEQYF; v_gene: TRBV5-1; abundance: .; j_gene: TRBJ2-7; d_gene: .
CDR3nt: TGCGCCAGCAGCCAAGCGGTCACCTACGAGCAGTACTTC; CDR3aa: CASSQAVTYEQYF; v_gene: TRBV4-3; abundance: few; j_gene: TRBJ2-7; d_gene: .
CDR3nt: TGTGCCAGCAGCCCAGGGGACAGAAGCTATGGCTACACCTTC; CDR3aa: CASSPGDRSYGYTF; v_gene: TRBV7-9; abundance: few; j_gene: TRBJ1-2; d_gene: TRBD1